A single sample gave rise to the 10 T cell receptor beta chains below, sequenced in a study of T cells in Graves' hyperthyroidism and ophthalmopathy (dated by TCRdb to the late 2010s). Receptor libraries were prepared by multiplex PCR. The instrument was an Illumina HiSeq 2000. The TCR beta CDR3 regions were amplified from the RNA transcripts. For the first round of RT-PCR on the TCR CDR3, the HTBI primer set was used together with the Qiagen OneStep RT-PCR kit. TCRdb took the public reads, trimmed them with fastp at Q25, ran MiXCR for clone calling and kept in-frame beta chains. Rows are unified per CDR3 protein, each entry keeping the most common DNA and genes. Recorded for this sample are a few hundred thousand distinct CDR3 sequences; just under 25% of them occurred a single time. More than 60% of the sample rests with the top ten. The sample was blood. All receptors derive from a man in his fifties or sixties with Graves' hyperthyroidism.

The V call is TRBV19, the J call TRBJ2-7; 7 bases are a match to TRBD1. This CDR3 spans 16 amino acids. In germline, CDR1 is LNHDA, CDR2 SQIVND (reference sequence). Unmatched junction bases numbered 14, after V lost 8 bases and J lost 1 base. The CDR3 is CASYSPRRDSSYEQYF. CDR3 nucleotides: TGTGCCAGTTATTCCCCACGAAGGGACAGTTCCTACGAGCAGTACTTC. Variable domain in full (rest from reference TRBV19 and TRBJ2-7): DGGITQSPKYLFRKEGQNVTLSCEQNLNHDAMYWYRQDPGQGLRLIYYSQIVNDFQKGDIAEGYSVSREKKESFPLTVTSAQKNPTAFYLCASYSPRRDSSYEQYFGPGTRLTVT.

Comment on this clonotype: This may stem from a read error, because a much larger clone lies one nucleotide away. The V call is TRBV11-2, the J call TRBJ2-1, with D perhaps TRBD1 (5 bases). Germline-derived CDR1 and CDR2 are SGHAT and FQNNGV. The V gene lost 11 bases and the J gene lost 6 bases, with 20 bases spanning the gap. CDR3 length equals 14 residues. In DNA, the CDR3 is TGTGCCGGCAACTTAGGCAGGGCCGGCAATGAGCAGTTCTTC. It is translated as CAGNLGRAGNEQFF.

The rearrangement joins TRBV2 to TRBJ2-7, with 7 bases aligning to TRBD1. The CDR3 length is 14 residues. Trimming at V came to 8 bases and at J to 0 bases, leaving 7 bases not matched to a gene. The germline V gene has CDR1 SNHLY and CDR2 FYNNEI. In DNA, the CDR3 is TGTGCCAGCGTTCGACAGGGTAGCTCCTACGAGCAGTACTTC. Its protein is CASVRQGSSYEQYF.

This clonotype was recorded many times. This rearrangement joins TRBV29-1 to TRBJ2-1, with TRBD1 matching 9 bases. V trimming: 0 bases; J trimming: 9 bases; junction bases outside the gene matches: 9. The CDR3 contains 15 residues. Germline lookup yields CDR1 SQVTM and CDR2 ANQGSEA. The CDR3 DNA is TGCAGCGTTGAAGACAGACCCGACAGGGGGGCTGAGCAGTTCTTC. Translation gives CSVEDRPDRGAEQFF.

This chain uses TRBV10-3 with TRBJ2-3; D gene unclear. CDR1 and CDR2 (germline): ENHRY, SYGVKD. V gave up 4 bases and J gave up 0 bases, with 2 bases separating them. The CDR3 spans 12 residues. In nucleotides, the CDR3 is TGTGCCATCAGTGCTAGCACAGATACGCAGTATTTT. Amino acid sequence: CAISASTDTQYF.

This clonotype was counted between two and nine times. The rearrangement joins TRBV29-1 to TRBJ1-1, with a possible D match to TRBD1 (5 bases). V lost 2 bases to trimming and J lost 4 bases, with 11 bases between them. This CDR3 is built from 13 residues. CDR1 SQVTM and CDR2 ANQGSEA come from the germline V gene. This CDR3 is CSVERGRATEAFF. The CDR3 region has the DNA TGCAGCGTTGAAAGGGGCCGCGCCACTGAAGCTTTCTTT.

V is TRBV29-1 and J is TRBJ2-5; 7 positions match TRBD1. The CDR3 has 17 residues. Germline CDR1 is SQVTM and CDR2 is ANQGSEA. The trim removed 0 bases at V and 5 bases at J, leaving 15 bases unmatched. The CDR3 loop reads CSVEDRGTGAMVETQYF. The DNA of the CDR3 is TGCAGCGTTGAAGATAGGGGAACAGGGGCGATGGTGGAGACCCAGTACTTC.

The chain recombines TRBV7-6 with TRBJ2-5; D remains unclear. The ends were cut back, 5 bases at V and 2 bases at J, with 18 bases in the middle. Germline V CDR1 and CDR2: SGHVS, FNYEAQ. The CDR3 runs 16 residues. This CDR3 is CASSDSGRRLQETQYF. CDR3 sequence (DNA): TGTGCCAGCAGCGACTCGGGTCGCAGGCTGCAAGAGACCCAGTACTTC.

CDR3 in DNA: TGTGCCACCAGTGATTTTGGCATCACCGGGGAGCTGTTTTTT. This sequence encodes CATSDFGITGELFF. The rearrangement links TRBV24-1 to TRBJ2-2; D is unclear. CDR1 KGHDR and CDR2 SFDVKD come from the germline V gene. V shed 1 base and J shed 4 bases, with 6 bases lying between them. This CDR3 region has 14 residues.

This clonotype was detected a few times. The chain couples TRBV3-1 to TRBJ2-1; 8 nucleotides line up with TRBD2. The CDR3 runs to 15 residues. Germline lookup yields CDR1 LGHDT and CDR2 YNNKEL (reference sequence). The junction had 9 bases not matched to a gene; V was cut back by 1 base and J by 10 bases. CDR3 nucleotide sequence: TGTGCCAGCAGCCAAGGGACTAGCCTCTCGTGGGAGCAGTTCTTC. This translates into CASSQGTSLSWEQFF.